The T cell receptor (beta chain) under discussion was sequenced for a study of T-cell memory formation after mild COVID-19 (dated by TCRdb to about 2021). Concerning the study at large: TCR sequence clusters from the two donors were found to be largely donor specific. T-cell clones expanding and contracting after mild COVID-19 in a couple of donors were tracked by longitudinal TCRalpha and TCRbeta repertoire sequencing. The cohort was made up of two young adult volunteers, one female and one male, who were previously healthy. What the research found in general, with its limitations: Some responding clones were detected in pre-infection memory, which suggested that pre-existing cross-reactive memory T cells had joined the SARS-CoV-2 response. From day 15 to 85, contracting clones showed balanced CD4/CD8 phenotypes, whereas a second wave of clones that expanded from day 15 to 37 leaned towards CD4+. The study covered only a couple of mild cases, and larger cohorts including severe cases with pre-infection samples were considered necessary. SARS-CoV-2 specificity of the second-wave clones peaking on day 37 was not confirmed. Contracting CD4+ clones appeared mostly in the CM and EM memory subsets, whereas CD8+ clones were enriched in EMRA.

Ficoll-Paque density gradient centrifugation was the method used to isolate PBMCs. These reads were obtained on an Illumina NovaSeq 6000. cDNA libraries for TCRalpha and TCRbeta were prepared by 5'RACE using constant-segment primers, with sample barcodes and unique molecular identifiers added. Trizol reagent was used to extract RNA from every sample. Amplification of the libraries took two PCR steps, and the second step added a second sample barcode plus Illumina TruSeq adapters. The libraries were sequenced on an Illumina NovaSeq using 2 x 150 bp paired-end reads. The authors' analysis ran thus. Demultiplexing of reads and collapsing into UMI-guided consensus sequences were performed with migec v1.2.7. Using mixcr v2.1.11, UMI consensuses were aligned to TRA and TRB V and J templates and then assembled into clonotypes. A clonotype was counted as expanded or contracted only if both edgeR and NoisET called the change significant, with noise models trained on biological replicates. For edgeR calls, the cutoffs were a false discovery rate-adjusted p below 0.01 and a log2 fold-change threshold of 1. As an exploratory analysis of dynamics, max-normalized trajectories of the 1000 most abundant clonotypes were examined with PCA combined with hierarchical clustering. Each responding clone was given a CD4 or CD8 phenotype based on the CD4+ and CD8+ repertoires, which had been sequenced separately. The public reads were reanalyzed by TCRdb: fastp trimming at Q25, MiXCR alignment, in-frame beta chains only. Rows merge per CDR3 protein into single entries with the most common DNA and genes. The V and J calls follow TCRdb's processing rather than the paper's. Here the sample has about 430,000 distinct CDR3 sequences; approximately 19% occur a single time. Together, the top ten hold 20% to 25% of the sample.

V loses 2 bases at its end and J loses 13 bases; junction bases beyond the gene matches: 5. Via the germline V gene, CDR1 is SGHTA and CDR2 FQGTGA. Inclusive of the bounding cysteine and phenylalanine, the CDR3 is 13 residues long. CDR3 DNA is the only sequence kept; it has 39 bases, read in frame from the first base. There are a few counts of this clonotype. Its cognate antigen has yet to be identified. No quality values exist for individual bases; no much larger clone is one base distant. The TCR sequence derives from a man aged 18-30 years who had mild COVID-19 (a few samples of this study predate the infection). The sample titles of this study are shuffled in the database, so cell type and time point are left out; the donor was told from shared clones. This chain joins TRBV7-3 to TRBJ2-1, with TRBD2 identical over 10 junction bases. Specimen: PBMCs or a T cell subset sorted from them (not recorded which). For the CDR3, the sequence is CASSLRVAGGQFF. The nucleotide sequence is given as TGTGCCAGCAGCTTACGGGTAGCGGGGGGCCAGTTCTTC.